This entry concerns a single TCR beta chain. Its antigen remains unidentified. The J segment lost 4 bases and the V segment lost 0 bases, leaving 3 bases of the junction unmatched. Germline lookup yields CDR1 MNHEY and CDR2 SVGAGI. This CDR3 is 14 amino acids long. The diagnosis was founded upon clinical symptoms, serum thyroxine, TRAb, thyroid ultrasound and orbital computed tomography. The sample originates from a study of Graves' ophthalmopathy and Graves' hyperthyroidism. Whole-study findings and limits: A 13-signature model separated ophthalmopathy from stable hyperthyroidism, reaching 87.88% sensitivity and almost 82% specificity cross-validated.

RNA transcripts yielded amplified TCR beta CDR3 regions. Following a first-round RT-PCR that used HTBI primers, a second-round multiplex PCR was carried out. TCRdb reanalysed the multiplex PCR reads using MiXCR and keeps one entry per CDR3 protein. This sample carries some 150,000 distinct CDR3 sequences, 39% of them seen once, and the ten largest clones take over 7%. This TCR derives from a man younger than 40 with Graves' ophthalmopathy. This chain uses TRBV6-5 with TRBJ2-7, with 7 nucleotides matching TRBD2. The specimen was peripheral blood. The CDR3 region has the DNA TGTGCCAGCAGTTACTCGGGGGAGGGTTACGAGCAGTACTTC. It codes for CASSYSGEGYEQYF.